This T cell receptor (beta chain) was observed in a study of blood T cells in healthy people across ages. Through a sample-barcoded 5' primer and a J-beta primer mix, a second PCR was run for about 6 to 11 cycles. TCRdb itself ran the 5' RACE reads through MiXCR, one entry per CDR3 protein. The sample shows approximately 900,000 distinct CDR3 sequences, about 48% of them seen only once. Germline V gene sequence: CDR1 SGHRS, CDR2 YFSETQ. The V and J ends lost 0 bases and 3 bases respectively, with 6 bases between them. This CDR3 contains 13 residues. The clonotype was recovered from a man aged 25-40 years in good health. This chain links TRBV5-1 with TRBJ2-5, with D perhaps matching TRBD2 (5 bases). Material: blood. The CDR3 DNA follows: TGCGCCAGCAGCTTGGCCGGGAAAGAGACCCAGTACTTC. Protein product: CASSLAGKETQYF.